The present T cell receptor beta chain was sequenced within a study of CD8 T cells in Susac syndrome. TCR beta from blood CD8+ and CD4+ T cells was sequenced. TEMRA cells were enriched by FACS, and CD4+ and CD8+ T cells were negatively isolated. The CDR3 has 14 residues. Germline-derived CDR1 and CDR2 are MGHDK and SYGVNS. Trimming cost V 1 base and J 10 bases, with 16 bases left between them. Random hexamers were used to reverse transcribe the RNA input (about 0.5 to 1 ug). Amplification of TCR beta CDR3 by immunoSEQ multiplex PCR spanned 54 Vbeta and 13 Jbeta. TCRdb processed the immunoSEQ multiplex PCR reads anew with MiXCR; each CDR3 protein has one entry. This sample has around 170,000 distinct CDR3 sequences, with about 90% found just once.

The sample was CD4+ T cells from PBMCs. This TCR was recovered from a human donor in good health. This chain uses TRBV25-1 with TRBJ1-2; D is undetermined. CDR3 loop: CASSESQLGSDYTF. The CDR3 DNA reads as TGTGCCAGCAGTGAATCACAACTCGGGAGTGACTACACCTTC.